Listed below are T cell receptor beta chains from one sample, sequenced in a study of response to subunit inactivated influenza vaccine. TCRdb passed the RT-PCR reads through MiXCR, listing each CDR3 protein once. Counted here are around 490,000 distinct CDR3 sequences, 7.6% occurring once; the ten biggest clones make up 10% to 15%. The sequences come from PBMCs from blood, collected less than 30 months after vaccination. The receptors were gathered from a man in his fifties or sixties who received an inactivated influenza vaccine. Both conserved end residues are trimmed from each CDR3. Each record gives: J gene, V gene, CDR3 protein.

j_gene: TRBJ2-5
v_gene: TRBV5-6
CDR3aa: ASTPRGQETQY

j_gene: TRBJ2-5
v_gene: TRBV6-2/TRBV6-3
CDR3aa: ASTQWTGRETQY

j_gene: TRBJ1-5
v_gene: TRBV7-8
CDR3aa: ASSRTENSNQPQH

j_gene: TRBJ1-5
v_gene: TRBV5-1
CDR3aa: ASSLDPGTNQPQH

j_gene: TRBJ1-5
v_gene: TRBV5-6
CDR3aa: ASSLNRDGNQPQH

j_gene: TRBJ1-2
v_gene: TRBV20-1
CDR3aa: SATPDGYT

j_gene: TRBJ2-7
v_gene: TRBV5-6
CDR3aa: ASSLTGQGYYEQY

j_gene: TRBJ2-5
v_gene: TRBV7-6
CDR3aa: ASSHGLAGRQETQY

j_gene: TRBJ2-4
v_gene: TRBV20-1
CDR3aa: SAFEDLAKNIQY

j_gene: TRBJ2-1
v_gene: TRBV3-1
CDR3aa: ASSQDQGLIAGGNEQF

j_gene: TRBJ1-5
v_gene: TRBV30
CDR3aa: AWSAHRGQPQH

j_gene: TRBJ1-2
v_gene: TRBV24-1
CDR3aa: ATGGYT

j_gene: TRBJ2-5
v_gene: TRBV20-1
CDR3aa: SARGQGHETQY

j_gene: TRBJ2-3
v_gene: TRBV7-2
CDR3aa: ASSLNPHTDTQY

j_gene: TRBJ2-1
v_gene: TRBV28
CDR3aa: ASNPSGTVHNEQF

j_gene: TRBJ2-1
v_gene: TRBV3-1
CDR3aa: ASSGDWKQF

j_gene: TRBJ2-1
v_gene: TRBV6-5
CDR3aa: ASSYAQYNEQF

j_gene: TRBJ2-5
v_gene: TRBV20-1
CDR3aa: SARDLLAGLQETQY

j_gene: TRBJ2-1
v_gene: TRBV6-2/TRBV6-3
CDR3aa: ASSLSRRANEQF

j_gene: TRBJ1-2
v_gene: TRBV2
CDR3aa: ASSGDEVDYGYT

j_gene: TRBJ2-7
v_gene: TRBV29-1
CDR3aa: SATLPSTGRNEQY

j_gene: TRBJ2-7
v_gene: TRBV7-9
CDR3aa: ASSRTGNSYEQY

j_gene: TRBJ2-1
v_gene: TRBV29-1
CDR3aa: SVDGRTYNEQF

j_gene: TRBJ2-7
v_gene: TRBV12-3/TRBV12-4
CDR3aa: ASSLASGNDEQY

j_gene: TRBJ2-1
v_gene: TRBV7-9
CDR3aa: ASSIPGLAGGPNEQF

j_gene: TRBJ2-1
v_gene: TRBV12-3/TRBV12-4
CDR3aa: ASSSPETIEQF

j_gene: TRBJ1-1
v_gene: TRBV29-1
CDR3aa: SVEQAMNTEAF

j_gene: TRBJ2-1
v_gene: TRBV5-5
CDR3aa: ASSQPEYNEQF

j_gene: TRBJ2-1
v_gene: TRBV7-9
CDR3aa: ASTRGSAIYNEQF

j_gene: TRBJ1-2
v_gene: TRBV6-5
CDR3aa: AVGGYSGYT

j_gene: TRBJ1-6
v_gene: TRBV12-3/TRBV12-4
CDR3aa: ASSRGADNSPLH

j_gene: TRBJ2-2
v_gene: TRBV6-1
CDR3aa: ASSERGQANTGELF

j_gene: TRBJ1-3
v_gene: TRBV5-6
CDR3aa: ASSLGISGNTIY

j_gene: TRBJ1-2
v_gene: TRBV28
CDR3aa: ASSFTGTHGYT

j_gene: TRBJ2-2
v_gene: TRBV9
CDR3aa: ASSAVLRTGELF

j_gene: TRBJ1-1
v_gene: TRBV5-5
CDR3aa: ASSLVTGGTNTEAF

j_gene: TRBJ2-3
v_gene: TRBV5-1
CDR3aa: ASSFGQAKSHTQY

j_gene: TRBJ2-2
v_gene: TRBV27
CDR3aa: ASSKPGTVANTGELF

j_gene: TRBJ1-2
v_gene: TRBV7-2
CDR3aa: ASSFPNGDSGYT

j_gene: TRBJ1-2
v_gene: TRBV10-3
CDR3aa: AISDQIRGLNYGYT

j_gene: TRBJ2-5
v_gene: TRBV10-3
CDR3aa: AISESESGHPVETQY

j_gene: TRBJ2-3
v_gene: TRBV29-1
CDR3aa: SACEGGREVATDTQY

j_gene: TRBJ2-5
v_gene: TRBV20-1
CDR3aa: SARRGRAGETQY

j_gene: TRBJ1-6
v_gene: TRBV4-3
CDR3aa: ASSQETDSPLH